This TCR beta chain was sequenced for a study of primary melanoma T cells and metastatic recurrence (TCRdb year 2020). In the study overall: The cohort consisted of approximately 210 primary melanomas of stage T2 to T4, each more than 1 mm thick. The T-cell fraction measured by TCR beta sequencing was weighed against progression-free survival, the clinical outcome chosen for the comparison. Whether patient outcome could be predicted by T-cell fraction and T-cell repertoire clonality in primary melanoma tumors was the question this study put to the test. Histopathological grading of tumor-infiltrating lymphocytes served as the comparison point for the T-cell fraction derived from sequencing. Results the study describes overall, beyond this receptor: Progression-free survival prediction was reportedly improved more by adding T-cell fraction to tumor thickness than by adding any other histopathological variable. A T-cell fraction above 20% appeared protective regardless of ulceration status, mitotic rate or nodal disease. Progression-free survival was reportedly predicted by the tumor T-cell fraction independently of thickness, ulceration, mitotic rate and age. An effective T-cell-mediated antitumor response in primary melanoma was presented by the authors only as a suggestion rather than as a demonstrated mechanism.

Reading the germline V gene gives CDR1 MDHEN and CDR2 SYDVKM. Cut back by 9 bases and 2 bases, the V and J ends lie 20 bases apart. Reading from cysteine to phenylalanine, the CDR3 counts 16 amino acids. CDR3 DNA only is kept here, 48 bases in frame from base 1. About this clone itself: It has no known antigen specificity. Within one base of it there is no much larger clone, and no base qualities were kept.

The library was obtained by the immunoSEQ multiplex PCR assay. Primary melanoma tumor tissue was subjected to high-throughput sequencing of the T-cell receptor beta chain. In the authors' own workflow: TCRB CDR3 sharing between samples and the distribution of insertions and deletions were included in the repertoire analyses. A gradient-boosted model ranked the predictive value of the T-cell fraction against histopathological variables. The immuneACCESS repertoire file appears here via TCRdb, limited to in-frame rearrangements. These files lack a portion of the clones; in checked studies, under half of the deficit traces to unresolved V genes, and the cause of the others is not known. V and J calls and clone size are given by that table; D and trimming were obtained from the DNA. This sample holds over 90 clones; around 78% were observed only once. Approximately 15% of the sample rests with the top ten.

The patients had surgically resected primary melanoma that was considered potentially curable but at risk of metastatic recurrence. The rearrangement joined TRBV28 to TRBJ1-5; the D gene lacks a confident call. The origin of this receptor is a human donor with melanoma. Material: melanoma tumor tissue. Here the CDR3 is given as CASSPTVGWRNQPQHF. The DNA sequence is TGTGCCAGTAGTCCCACCGTTGGGTGGCGCAATCAGCCCCAGCATTTT.